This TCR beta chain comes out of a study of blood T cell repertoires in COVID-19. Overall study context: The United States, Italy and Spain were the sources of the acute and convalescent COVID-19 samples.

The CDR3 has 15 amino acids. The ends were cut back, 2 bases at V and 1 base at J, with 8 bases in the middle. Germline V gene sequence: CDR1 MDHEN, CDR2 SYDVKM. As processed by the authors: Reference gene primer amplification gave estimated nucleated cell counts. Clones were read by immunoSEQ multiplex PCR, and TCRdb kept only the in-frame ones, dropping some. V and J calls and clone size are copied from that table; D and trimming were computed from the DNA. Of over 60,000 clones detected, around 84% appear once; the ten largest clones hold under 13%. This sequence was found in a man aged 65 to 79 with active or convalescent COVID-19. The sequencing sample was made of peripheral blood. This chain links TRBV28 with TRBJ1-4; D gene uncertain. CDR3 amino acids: CASSLQAITNEKLFF. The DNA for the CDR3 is TGTGCCAGCAGTTTACAGGCGATAACTAATGAAAAACTGTTTTTT.